These 5 T cell receptor beta chains were sequenced from one sample in a study of human T cells and chemical hapten exposure. The time point was: patch test 1, 2 weeks after DPC sensitization. Treatment in this sample: therapeutic diphenylcyclopropenone sensitization with weekly scalp DPC. TCRdb analysed the RACE reads with MiXCR anew, one entry per CDR3 protein. The data show about 340,000 distinct CDR3 sequences, 5.5% to 8% seen once. This sample comprised whole blood, obtained in connection with sensitization to the hapten diphenylcyclopropenone (DPC). The source of these receptors is a woman aged 18-29 years with alopecia areata. Some clones in this sample may be carry-over from other donors' samples.

This chain uses TRBV20-1 with TRBJ2-4; 7 positions match TRBD1. Per germline, CDR1 DFQATT and CDR2 SNEGSKA (reference sequence). The CDR3 runs 14 residues. V lost 5 bases and J lost 6; bases outside the gene matches: 10. The CDR3 sequence is CSAFRDSAGNIQYF. The CDR3 DNA reads as TGCAGTGCTTTTCGGGACAGCGCCGGAAACATTCAGTACTTC.

This clonotype was seen many times. This chain uses TRBV3-1 with TRBJ1-6, with D tentatively TRBD1 (5 bases). V lost 0 bases and J 8 bases, leaving 5 bases between the germline ends. The CDR3 is 13 residues long. Germline V gene data show CDR1 as LGHDT and CDR2 as YNNKEL (reference sequence). The CDR3: CASSQEGDSPLHF. CDR3 coding DNA: TGTGCCAGCAGCCAAGAAGGGGATTCACCCCTCCACTTT.

V gene TRBV11-2 combines with J gene TRBJ1-1; D ambiguous. Trimming shortened V by 4 bases and J by 9 bases, and 12 bases separated the two germline ends. Per the germline V gene, CDR1 is SGHAT and CDR2 is FQNNGV. The CDR3 has 12 residues. For the CDR3, the DNA is TGTGCCAGCAGCTCCCGGCGGACGAAAGCTTTCTTT. It is translated as CASSSRRTKAFF.

The chain uses TRBV4-2 and TRBJ2-3; TRBD2 aligns across 11 bases. J lost 0 bases, V lost 4 bases, and 3 bases had no gene match. Germline V gene data show CDR1 as LGHNA and CDR2 as YNFKEQ. The CDR3 sequence is 16 residues long. In DNA, the CDR3 is TGTGCCAGCAGCCCGACTAGCGGGGAAAGCACAGATACGCAGTATTTT. Translated, it gives CASSPTSGESTDTQYF.

This clonotype was counted between two and nine times. This chain joins TRBV20-1 and TRBJ2-7; 9 bases fit TRBD1. The CDR3 sequence is 15 residues long. The V and J ends lost 4 bases and 4 bases, in that order; junction bases with no gene match: 11. CDR1 is DFQATT, CDR2 SNEGSKA, per germline (reference sequence). CDR3 sequence: CSANPGQGGRYEQYF. In DNA, the CDR3 is TGCAGTGCTAACCCGGGACAGGGAGGAAGGTACGAGCAGTACTTC.